This T cell receptor (beta chain) stems from a study of long-term antiretroviral therapy in people with HIV. The study's findings and limits: Across all time points, the repertoire was dominated by clones that expanded before ART. Repertoires with HIV possessed tighter CDR3 length spans than those of controls. Missing from the dataset were any data on ART adherence, viral resistance or therapy changes.

The germline gives CDR1 SGHTA, CDR2 FQGNSA. The CDR3 loop spans 19 amino acids. V shed 2 bases, J shed 9 bases, and the junction held 20 bases outside the gene matches. A word on this clone: Antigen specificity is unknown.

An immunoSEQ assay, version v3.0, was performed at survey level. Assay: immunoSEQ multiplex PCR; the TCRdb copy retains only in-frame clones and omits some. This sample has tens of thousands of clones; 95% occur once, and the top ten carry 3.1%. The sequence was collected from a man in his fifties or sixties with HIV. This chain links TRBV7-2 with TRBJ2-1; 9 nucleotides align to TRBD1. The source material was unsorted PBMCs, sampled 5.3 years after starting antiretroviral therapy. CDR3 sequence reads: CASSLRGWGYTGTGSEQFF. Written as DNA, the CDR3 is TGTGCCAGCAGCTTAAGGGGGTGGGGGTATACCGGGACAGGGAGTGAGCAGTTCTTC. Looking up the rest from reference TRBV7-2 and TRBJ2-1 gives the full variable domain: GAGVSQSPSNKVTEKGKDVELRCDPISGHTALYWYRQSLGQGLEFLIYFQGNSAPDKSGLPSDRFSAERTGGSVSTLTIQRTQQEDSAVYLCASSLRGWGYTGTGSEQFFGPGTRLTVL.